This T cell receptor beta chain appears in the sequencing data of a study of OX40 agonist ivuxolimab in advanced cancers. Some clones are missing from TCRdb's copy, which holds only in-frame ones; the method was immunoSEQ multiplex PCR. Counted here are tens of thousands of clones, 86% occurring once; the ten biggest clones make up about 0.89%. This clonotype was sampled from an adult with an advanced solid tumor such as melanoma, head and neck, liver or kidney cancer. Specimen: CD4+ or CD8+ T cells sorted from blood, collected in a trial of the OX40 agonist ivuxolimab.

This CDR3 is CASRPSLIAGVWETQYF. The CDR3 nucleotides read TGTGCCAGCAGGCCCTCTTTAATAGCGGGAGTATGGGAGACCCAGTACTTC. This chain connects TRBV7-6 to TRBJ2-5; 9 positions match TRBD2. This CDR3 has 17 residues. The germline V gene encodes CDR1 SGHVS and CDR2 FNYEAQ. The ends lost 6 bases at V and 5 bases at J; junction bases unmatched: 16.